One and the same sample provided the 6 T cell receptor beta chains below, sequenced in a study of response to subunit inactivated influenza vaccine. In TCRdb, the RT-PCR reads were re-called with MiXCR into one record per CDR3 protein. Here the sample spans approximately 700,000 distinct CDR3 sequences, approximately 15% being singletons. Sequencing was performed on PBMCs from blood, taken less than 15 days before vaccination. The source is a man in his fifties who received an inactivated influenza vaccine.

This clonotype was counted only a few times. The CDR3, as DNA: TGTGCCAGCAGCTCCCCCTTGGGACTAGCGAATTACGAGCAGTACTTC. Protein: CASSSPLGLANYEQYF. The V and J genes are TRBV7-2 and TRBJ2-7, with TRBD2 matching over 10 bases. V trimming: 4 bases; J trimming: 4 bases; junction bases outside the gene matches: 10. CDR3 length: 16 residues. CDR1 and CDR2 (germline): SGHTA, FQGNSA.

The table lists this clonotype with a few counts. The gene calls are TRBV18 and TRBJ1-6; D remains ambiguous. The CDR3 is 16 residues long. V gave up 3 bases and J gave up 5 bases, with 14 bases separating them. Germline V lookup: CDR1 KGHSH, CDR2 LQKENI. The CDR3 protein is CASSPYGPRDNSPLHF. The CDR3 nucleotides read TGTGCCAGCTCACCCTACGGGCCCCGGGATAATTCACCCCTCCACTTT.

With regard to this clonotype: It may be a read error: a sequence one base away is much more abundant. The rearrangement links TRBV12-3 or TRBV12-4 to TRBJ1-2; the D gene is possibly TRBD1 (6 bases). CDR3 length: 17 residues. This CDR3 is CTSSFLPIGAGDYGYTF. The CDR3 nucleotides read TGTACCAGCAGTTTTCTGCCCATTGGGGCAGGGGACTATGGCTACACCTTC.

The V gene is TRBV5-6, the J gene TRBJ2-7, with TRBD2 matching 9 bases. The V gene's germline CDR1 is SGHDT and CDR2 YYEEEE. The CDR3 spans 17 residues. V shed 0 bases, J shed 0 bases, and the junction held 7 bases outside the gene matches. The CDR3 spells CASSLEASGVFSYEQYF. CDR3 nucleotides: TGTGCCAGCAGCTTGGAGGCTAGCGGGGTCTTCTCCTACGAGCAGTACTTC.

The chain joins TRBV11-1 to TRBJ2-6; tentatively, D is TRBD1 (5 bases). The V end lost 2 bases, the J end lost 0 bases, and 11 bases lay between the germline ends. The V gene's germline CDR1 is SGHAT and CDR2 FQDESV (reference sequence). The CDR3 extends over 17 amino acids. CDR3 sequence (DNA): TGTGCCAGCAGCTTAAGTACTGACAGCTCTGGGGCCAACGTCCTGACTTTC. Translated, it gives CASSLSTDSSGANVLTF.

This chain uses TRBV7-2 with TRBJ2-3, with 10 bases matching TRBD2. CDR1 and CDR2 (germline): SGHTA, FQGNSA. V lost 5 bases, J lost 4 bases, and 9 bases stayed unmatched. The CDR3 is 16 residues long. CDR3 protein: CASSTKAGGLADTQYF. DNA for the CDR3: TGTGCCAGCAGCACCAAAGCGGGGGGGCTTGCAGATACGCAGTATTTT.